A selection of T cell receptor beta chains follows, all from one sample in a study of OX40 agonist ivuxolimab in advanced cancers. TCRdb's table, derived via immunoSEQ multiplex PCR, lists solely in-frame clones and lacks some. Seen here are over 20,000 clones, 77% observed once, and the top ten hold 18%. The material sequenced was CD4+ or CD8+ T cells sorted from blood, taken in a trial of the OX40 agonist ivuxolimab. The receptors here all came from an adult with an advanced solid tumor such as melanoma, head and neck, liver or kidney cancer. Both conserved end residues are part of each CDR3. D genes are given only for firm matches. Rows may omit the clone size; those that give it use once, few, many or a size class.

J gene	D gene	V gene	clone size	CDR3 protein	CDR3 DNA
TRBJ2-5	TRBD1	TRBV29-1	-	CSVGQGQPGETQYF	TGCAGCGTCGGACAGGGGCAACCTGGGGAGACCCAGTACTTC
TRBJ1-1	TRBD1	TRBV18	-	CASSPRSGGASVEAFF	TGTGCCAGCTCACCCCGGTCAGGGGGCGCATCTGTTGAAGCTTTCTTT
TRBJ2-7	TRBD1	TRBV19	-	CASTGTGGHEQYF	TGTGCCAGTACCGGGACAGGGGGCCACGAGCAGTACTTC
TRBJ1-1	-	TRBV5-5	-	CASSLGLLNTEAFF	TGTGCCAGCAGCTTGGGGCTCCTGAACACTGAAGCTTTCTTT
TRBJ2-7	TRBD1	TRBV6-1	few	CASTVGDRSYEQYF	TGTGCCAGCACGGTAGGGGACAGATCCTACGAGCAGTACTTC
TRBJ2-2	-	TRBV19	-	CASHRRPLYTGELFF	TGTGCCAGTCACCGCCGGCCCCTATACACCGGGGAGCTGTTTTTT
TRBJ1-5	-	TRBV30	-	CAWSAGGNQPQHF	TGTGCCTGGAGTGCGGGGGGCAATCAGCCCCAGCATTTT
TRBJ2-2	-	TRBV5-1	few	CASSPYTGGELFF	TGCGCCAGCAGCCCGTACACGGGCGGGGAGCTGTTTTTT
TRBJ1-4	-	TRBV2	-	CASSARTNEKLFF	TGTGCCAGCTCGGCCAGAACTAATGAAAAACTGTTTTTT
TRBJ2-1	TRBD2	TRBV6-4	few	CASNPTSGIGRPYNEQFF	TGTGCCAGCAACCCGACTAGCGGGATAGGGAGACCCTACAATGAGCAGTTCTTC